These T cell receptor beta chains were read from a single sample in a study of shared T cell receptors in the human thymus. The repertoire was sequenced with immunoSEQ multiplex PCR; TCRdb's copy has only in-frame clones and lacks some. The data show hundreds of thousands of clones, roughly 90% seen once. These data also formed part of another study, on human thymus T cells.

The sequenced material came from thymocytes. These receptors originate from a boy in the first two years of life with a congenital heart defect. Each CDR3 is given with its conserved first and last residue. D genes are given only for firm matches. Clone size is not always given. Where it is, it says once, few, many or a class for expanded clones.

CDR3 | DNA | V | size | D | J
CASSLGRDSMNTEAFF | TGTGCCAGCAGCTTAGGCCGGGACAGTATGAACACTGAAGCTTTCTTT | TRBV13 | once | TRBD1 | TRBJ1-1
CASGLDETGNGYTF | TGTGCTAGTGGTTTGGATGAGACAGGGAATGGCTACACCTTC | TRBV12-5 | NA | TRBD1 | TRBJ1-2
CASSSSAGGSGHTQYF | TGTGCCAGCAGCTCCTCGGCGGGGGGTTCGGGTCATACGCAGTATTTT | TRBV5-6 | NA | TRBD2 | TRBJ2-3
CASSLGDRGGETQYF | TGTGCCAGCAGCTTGGGGGACAGGGGGGGAGAGACCCAGTACTTC | TRBV11-2 | NA | TRBD1 | TRBJ2-5
CASSPPRPPYEQYF | TGTGCCAGCTCACCACCGAGGCCCCCCTACGAGCAGTACTTC | TRBV18 | NA | NA | TRBJ2-7
CASSYLAGISYNEQFF | TGTGCCAGCAGTTACCTAGCGGGAATCTCCTACAATGAGCAGTTCTTC | TRBV6-5 | NA | TRBD2 | TRBJ2-1
CASSPCSGDTQYF | TGTGCCAGCAGCCCATGTAGCGGGGATACGCAGTATTTT | TRBV6-1 | NA | TRBD2 | TRBJ2-3
CASSRSGTSLNNEQFF | TGTGCCAGCTCACGTTCCGGGACTAGCTTAAACAATGAGCAGTTCTTC | TRBV18 | NA | TRBD2 | TRBJ2-1
CASSIGQEFRQREADTQYF | TGTGCCAGTAGTATTGGACAGGAGTTCCGTCAGCGGGAGGCAGATACGCAGTATTTT | TRBV19 | NA | TRBD2 | TRBJ2-3
CASSHGPPPGQGTYEQYF | TGCGCCAGCAGTCATGGCCCCCCTCCGGGACAGGGGACCTACGAGCAGTACTTC | TRBV23-1 | NA | TRBD1 | TRBJ2-7
CASNLRGLPHNEQFF | TGTGCCAGCAATTTACGGGGACTTCCCCACAATGAGCAGTTCTTC | TRBV2 | NA | NA | TRBJ2-1
CASSVRGPGELYGYTF | TGTGCCAGCAGCGTGAGGGGGCCAGGGGAGCTCTATGGCTACACCTTC | TRBV5-4 | NA | TRBD1 | TRBJ1-2
CASSELGQGGHEQYF | TGTGCCAGCAGTGAATTAGGGCAGGGAGGCCACGAGCAGTACTTC | TRBV25-1 | NA | NA | TRBJ2-7
CASSQELSGVPPYF | TGCGCCAGCAGCCAAGAACTTAGCGGGGTCCCTCCGTATTTT | TRBV4-3 | NA | TRBD2 | TRBJ2-3
CSVGQGTYGYTF | TGCAGCGTTGGTCAGGGAACCTATGGCTACACCTTC | TRBV29-1 | NA | NA | TRBJ1-2
CASSHDYNSGSSYNEQFF | TGTGCCAGCAGCCACGACTATAATAGCGGGAGCTCCTACAATGAGCAGTTCTTC | TRBV27 | few | TRBD2 | TRBJ2-1
CASSFFSVEGDEQYF | TGTGCCAGCAGCTTCTTCTCGGTCGAGGGGGACGAGCAGTACTTC | TRBV7-2 | NA | NA | TRBJ2-7
CASSPLAKNIQYF | TGTGCCAGTAGTCCTCTAGCCAAAAACATTCAGTACTTC | TRBV19 | NA | NA | TRBJ2-4
CASRPGLAGGHNEQFF | TGTGCCAGCAGACCGGGACTAGCGGGAGGGCACAATGAGCAGTTCTTC | TRBV25-1 | once | TRBD2 | TRBJ2-1
CASSPTAAPCLDEQYF | TGCGCCAGCAGCCCTACAGCGGCACCTTGTCTGGACGAGCAGTACTTC | TRBV5-1 | NA | NA | TRBJ2-7
CASSCRHNHRGGEKLFF | TGTGCCAGCAGCTGCCGACATAATCACAGGGGTGGCGAAAAACTGTTTTTT | TRBV13 | NA | TRBD1 | TRBJ1-4
CASSRKKYNAGCTSGNTIYF | TGCGCCAGCAGCCGGAAAAAGTACAACGCAGGGTGCACCTCTGGAAACACCATATATTTT | TRBV4-1 | NA | NA | TRBJ1-3
CASRRTTSGSPNEQFF | TGTGCCAGCAGACGGACGACTAGCGGGAGTCCCAATGAGCAGTTCTTC | TRBV6-4 | NA | TRBD2 | TRBJ2-1
CASSQDRDRGTGRRPYEQYF | TGTGCCAGCAGCCAAGACCGGGACAGGGGTACCGGGCGCCGGCCCTACGAGCAGTACTTC | TRBV4-2 | NA | TRBD1 | TRBJ2-7
CASSPGGVRSGELFF | TGTGCCAGCAGTCCGGGAGGGGTCCGAAGTGGGGAGCTGTTTTTT | TRBV6-6 | NA | TRBD2 | TRBJ2-2
CASSQENSGRGFGEQFF | TGCGCCAGCAGCCAAGAGAACAGCGGGAGGGGATTTGGTGAGCAGTTCTTC | TRBV4-3 | NA | TRBD2 | TRBJ2-1
CASSTGYEQYF | TGTGCCAGCAGTACAGGTTACGAGCAGTACTTC | TRBV6-5 | NA | NA | TRBJ2-7
CASSPRQGHNEKLFF | TGTGCCAGCAGTCCCCGACAGGGCCATAATGAAAAACTGTTTTTT | TRBV28 | NA | TRBD1 | TRBJ1-4
CASDPPPKWNYGYTF | TGTGCTAGTGACCCGCCGCCTAAGTGGAACTATGGCTACACCTTC | TRBV12-5 | NA | NA | TRBJ1-2
CASISRLASSTDTQYF | TGTGCCAGCATCTCCAGACTAGCGTCTAGCACAGATACGCAGTATTTT | TRBV9 | once | TRBD2 | TRBJ2-3
CASSYLTGGDYGYTF | TGTGCCAGCAGCTACCTGACAGGGGGCGACTATGGCTACACCTTC | TRBV5-6 | NA | TRBD1 | TRBJ1-2
CASTWTSGSRGPYNEQFF | TGTGCCAGCACCTGGACTAGCGGGAGTCGGGGACCCTACAATGAGCAGTTCTTC | TRBV28 | NA | TRBD2 | TRBJ2-1
CASSLGRRARRSNEQFF | TGTGCCAGCAGCTTAGGTCGGAGGGCCCGGCGATCCAATGAGCAGTTCTTC | TRBV7-2 | NA | NA | TRBJ2-1
CASSYPHRDQETQYF | TGTGCCAGCAGTTACCCCCACAGGGACCAAGAGACCCAGTACTTC | TRBV6-6 | NA | NA | TRBJ2-5
CASPVSETGLTNQPQHF | TGTGCCAGCCCCGTAAGCGAGACAGGACTTACCAATCAGCCCCAGCATTTT | TRBV28 | NA | NA | TRBJ1-5
CASVGRETQYF | TGTGCCAGCGTAGGGAGAGAGACCCAGTACTTC | TRBV7-2 | NA | NA | TRBJ2-5
CASTSWTGNTIYF | TGTGCCAGCACCTCCTGGACAGGAAACACCATATATTTT | TRBV6-1 | NA | NA | TRBJ1-3
CASSQDTRLAGVIGELFF | TGTGCCAGCAGCCAAGATACCCGACTAGCGGGAGTGATCGGGGAGCTGTTTTTT | TRBV4-2 | NA | TRBD2 | TRBJ2-2
CATSRETGREYLETQYF | TGTGCCACCAGCAGGGAAACGGGGCGGGAGTACTTGGAGACCCAGTACTTC | TRBV15 | once | TRBD2 | TRBJ2-5
CASSPGGSGSYEQYF | TGTGCCAGCAGCCCGGGGGGTAGCGGGAGCTACGAGCAGTACTTC | TRBV5-5 | NA | TRBD2 | TRBJ2-7
CASIRTSGRGQETQYF | TGCGCCAGCATCCGGACTAGCGGGAGAGGACAAGAGACCCAGTACTTC | TRBV5-1 | NA | TRBD2 | TRBJ2-5
CATSRGSGVAKNIQYF | TGTGCCACCAGCAGAGGAAGCGGGGTAGCCAAAAACATTCAGTACTTC | TRBV15 | NA | TRBD2 | TRBJ2-4
CASSSRTSGGPGEQYF | TGTGCCAGCAGCTCCCGGACTAGCGGGGGGCCTGGGGAGCAGTACTTC | TRBV11-3 | NA | TRBD2 | TRBJ2-7
CASSPRTGGLYQPQHF | TGTGCCAGTAGTCCGAGGACAGGGGGACTCTATCAGCCCCAGCATTTT | TRBV19 | NA | TRBD1 | TRBJ1-5
CASSPGTGRNQPQHF | TGTGCCAGCAGCCCGGGGACAGGGCGCAATCAGCCCCAGCATTTT | TRBV11-3 | NA | TRBD1 | TRBJ1-5